This T cell receptor beta chain was sequenced for a study of metastatic and nonmetastatic thyroid tumors. About the study: Repertoire comparisons spanned blood and tumor or nodule tissue from malignant and benign thyroid patients.

V lost 1 base and J 2 bases, leaving 13 bases between the germline ends. Germline CDR1 and CDR2: SGHAT and FQNNGV. This CDR3 region has 16 residues. Per the authors' pipeline: Between-group CDR3 differences, defined by clinicopathological status, yielded a distant-metastasis classifier for papillary thyroid cancer. Using MiXCR, TCRdb reanalyzed the PCR reads. The V and J calls reflect TCRdb's pipeline rather than the authors' work. The repertoire holds tens of thousands of clones, with around 12% as singletons. Prior to thyroid surgery, none of the patients had received any treatment. The sequenced sample consisted of tumor tissue. The rearrangement uses TRBV11-2 and TRBJ2-3, with D perhaps matching TRBD1 or TRBD2 (7 bases each). The receptor was isolated from a female donor with papillary thyroid cancer or a benign thyroid nodule (not recorded which). Some clones in this sample may be carry-over from other donors' samples. The CDR3 loop is CASSLGRGGDTDTQYF. The CDR3 DNA reads as TGTGCCAGCAGCTTAGGCAGGGGGGGAGACACAGATACGCAGTATTTT.